The 22 T cell receptor beta chains below were found in one sample sequenced in a study of blood T cell repertoires in COVID-19. Produced via immunoSEQ multiplex PCR; TCRdb's table is partial and in-frame only. The sample has more than 85,000 clones, 80% to 90% seen once; the top ten hold under 8%. The sequenced sample was peripheral blood. These receptors were obtained from a woman over 75 with active or convalescent COVID-19.

The V call is TRBV9, the J call TRBJ2-3; 16 bases map to TRBD2. Germline V gives CDR1 SGDLS, CDR2 YYNGEE. The CDR3 length is 18 residues. J was trimmed by 3 bases and V by 4 bases; bases with no gene match: 8. Written as DNA, the CDR3 is TGTGCCAGCAGCCCGGGACTAGCGGGAGGGCAAACGACAGATACGCAGTATTTT. Residues: CASSPGLAGGQTTDTQYF.

The rearrangement uses TRBV7-3 and TRBJ2-3; a weak D match, TRBD1 (6 bases). Germline-derived CDR1 and CDR2 are SGHTA and FQGTGA. V lost 5 bases, J lost 2 bases, and 8 bases lay in between. The CDR3 length is 13 residues. CDR3 sequence reads: CASSRQVTDTQYF. Written as DNA, the CDR3 is TGTGCCAGCAGCCGACAGGTCACAGATACGCAGTATTTT.

J is TRBJ2-3 and V is TRBV24-1, with 7 bases that match TRBD2. Germline V gene sequence: CDR1 KGHDR, CDR2 SFDVKD. The CDR3 runs to 15 residues. With V trimmed by 5 bases and J by 0 bases, 4 bases remained unmatched. CDR3: CATSAGGPSTDTQYF. Written as DNA, the CDR3 is TGTGCCACCAGTGCGGGGGGACCTAGCACAGATACGCAGTATTTT.

The chain recombines TRBV19 with TRBJ1-1, with TRBD1 matching over 10 bases. The CDR3 runs 15 residues. After removal of 9 bases from V and 1 base from J, the junction contained 8 bases not matched to a gene. Looked up from germline, CDR1 is LNHDA and CDR2 is SQIVND (reference sequence). This CDR3 is CASKGTGAWNTEAFF. CDR3 sequence (DNA): TGTGCCAGCAAAGGGACAGGGGCCTGGAACACTGAAGCTTTCTTT.

The chain is built from TRBV15 and TRBJ2-2; 7 bases match TRBD1. The CDR3 spans 17 residues. Per the germline V gene, CDR1 is LNHNV and CDR2 is YYDKDF (reference sequence). V shed 0 bases, J shed 0 bases, and the junction held 4 bases outside the gene matches. The CDR3 bases are TGTGCCACCAGCAGAGATAGGGGGCAGGCGAACACCGGGGAGCTGTTTTTT. Protein sequence: CATSRDRGQANTGELFF.

The chain has TRBV19 and TRBJ2-5, with 9 bases fitting TRBD1. The CDR3 is made up of 15 amino acids. In germline, CDR1 is LNHDA, CDR2 SQIVND (reference sequence). After removal of 2 bases from V and 4 bases from J, the junction contained 5 bases not matched to a gene. The CDR3 DNA follows: TGTGCCAGTAGTATAACAGGGGGCTTAAGAGAGACCCAGTACTTC. Translating gives CASSITGGLRETQYF.

The J gene is TRBJ2-7, the V gene TRBV7-9; TRBD2 aligns across 15 bases. V dropped 1 base and J dropped 5; count of bases not matched to a gene: 6. CDR1 SEHNR and CDR2 FQNEAQ come from the germline V gene (reference sequence). The CDR3 extends over 17 amino acids. The CDR3 DNA sequence: TGTGCCAGCAGCTTAGGGTGGACTAGCGGGAGGGCGGACGAGCAGTACTTC. Translation gives CASSLGWTSGRADEQYF.

The rearrangement links TRBV28 to TRBJ1-6; 8 bases fit TRBD1. Germline-derived CDR1 and CDR2 are MDHEN and SYDVKM. With 8 bases clipped from V and 10 bases from J, the junction kept 13 bases outside the gene matches. The CDR3 has 15 amino acids. CDR3 bases: TGTGCCAGCGTCCACCGGGACAGGACGATATCACCCCTCCACTTT. Translating gives CASVHRDRTISPLHF.

The CDR3 sequence is CASSYPGDSRNEQFF. CDR3 nucleotides: TGTGCCAGCAGTTATCCGGGAGACAGTCGGAATGAGCAGTTCTTC. The J gene is TRBJ2-1, the V gene TRBV6-5, with D perhaps TRBD2 (6 bases). The ends were cut back, 3 bases at V and 7 bases at J, with 16 bases in the middle. Per germline, CDR1 MNHEY and CDR2 SVGAGI. The CDR3 is made up of 15 amino acids.

The CDR3 region is CAIKGDPGQGAYEQYF. For the CDR3, the DNA is TGTGCCATCAAGGGGGACCCGGGACAGGGGGCCTACGAGCAGTACTTC. This sequence joins TRBV10-3 and TRBJ2-7; 11 bases line up with TRBD1. Trimming removed 7 bases from V and 2 bases from J; junction bases left unmatched: 10. The germline V gene has CDR1 ENHRY and CDR2 SYGVKD. The CDR3 contains 16 residues.

The V and J genes are TRBV12-3 or TRBV12-4 and TRBJ1-5; D may be TRBD1 (5 bases). The CDR3 has 13 residues. Trimming shortened V by 3 bases and J by 6 bases, and 9 bases separated the two germline ends. The CDR3 loop reads CASSLAGRQPQHF. The CDR3 DNA is TGTGCCAGCAGTTTGGCAGGGCGTCAGCCCCAGCATTTT.

The genes are TRBV3-1 (or the pseudogene TRBV3-2) and TRBJ2-3, with 11 bases that match TRBD2. This CDR3 region has 14 residues. The junction had 4 bases not matched to a gene; V was cut back by 7 bases and J by 4 bases. The germline V gene encodes CDR1 LGHDT and CDR2 YNNKEL (reference sequence). DNA for the CDR3: TGTGCCAGCACCTTAGCGGGAGGGCCAGATACGCAGTATTTT. This sequence encodes CASTLAGGPDTQYF.

V is TRBV5-1 and J is TRBJ1-1; D is ambiguous. Germline V CDR1 and CDR2: SGHRS, YFSETQ. V shed 4 bases and J shed 1 base, with 8 bases lying between them. The CDR3 sequence is 13 residues long. The CDR3 bases are TGCGCCAGCAGCAGTATAGCGAACACTGAAGCTTTCTTT. Amino acid sequence: CASSSIANTEAFF.

This chain links TRBV5-1 with TRBJ2-5, with 7 bases aligning to TRBD1. There are 14 residues in the CDR3. CDR1 SGHRS and CDR2 YFSETQ come from the germline V gene. The V gene end was trimmed by 4 bases and the J gene end by 5 bases; junction bases not matched to a gene: 8. DNA for the CDR3: TGCGCCAGCAGCGGACCGACAGGGCGGGAGACCCAGTACTTC. Its translation is CASSGPTGRETQYF. Full variable domain (outside the CDR3, taken from reference TRBV5-1 and TRBJ2-5): KAGVTQTPRYLIKTRGQQVTLSCSPISGHRSVSWYQQTPGQGLQFLFEYFSETQRNKGNFPGRFSGRQFSNSRSEMNVSTLELGDSALYLCASSGPTGRETQYFGPGTRLLVL.

The V and J genes are TRBV7-9 and TRBJ1-4, with 10 bases matching TRBD1. V gave up 0 bases and J gave up 7 bases; unmatched junction bases: 2. The CDR3 covers 15 residues. The germline CDR1 and CDR2 sequences are SEHNR and FQNEAQ (reference sequence). In nucleotides, the CDR3 is TGTGCCAGCAGCTTAGCTTGGACAGGGGGTGAAAAACTGTTTTTT. Translated: CASSLAWTGGEKLFF.

This sequence joins TRBV5-5 and TRBJ2-7; 7 positions agree with TRBD2. Germline V gives CDR1 SGHKS, CDR2 YYEKEE (reference sequence). The CDR3 sequence is 15 residues long. With V trimmed by 7 bases and J by 10 bases, 20 bases remained unmatched. CDR3 loop: CASGQSGTTGSFQYF. The CDR3 region has the DNA TGTGCCAGCGGTCAATCCGGGACTACAGGATCGTTTCAGTACTTC.

The J gene is TRBJ2-7, the V gene TRBV7-6; 14 bases map to TRBD2. Per the germline V gene, CDR1 is SGHVS and CDR2 is FNYEAQ. Trimming cost V 1 base and J 7 bases; bases outside gene matches: 6. The CDR3 spans 16 residues. The CDR3 DNA reads as TGTGCCAGCAGCTTAGAGGGACTAGCGGGAGCGGGGGAGCAGTACTTC. Translated, it gives CASSLEGLAGAGEQYF.

The V call is TRBV28, the J call TRBJ2-3; possibly TRBD1 for D (7 bases). The CDR3 is 11 amino acids. Germline V CDR1 and CDR2: MDHEN, SYDVKM. V lost 10 bases, J lost 6 bases, and 11 bases lay in between. The CDR3 bases are TGTGCCATACAGGGGAGGGATACGCAGTATTTT. Encoded protein: CAIQGRDTQYF.

J is TRBJ2-1 and V is TRBV28; D possibly corresponds to TRBD2 (5 bases). CDR3 length: 15 residues. Germline CDR1 is MDHEN and CDR2 is SYDVKM. V lost 3 bases to trimming and J lost 0 bases, with 9 bases between them. The CDR3: CASSFSGSSYNEQFF. The CDR3 DNA reads as TGTGCCAGCAGTTTCAGCGGAAGCTCCTACAATGAGCAGTTCTTC.

The chain employs TRBV20-1 and TRBJ2-5; D remains unclear. Germline CDR1 is DFQATT and CDR2 is SNEGSKA (reference sequence). The germline V and J ends were trimmed by 5 bases and 5 bases, with 9 bases remaining between them. The CDR3 spans 11 residues. The CDR3 sequence is CSASPPETQYF. In DNA, the CDR3 is TGCAGTGCTTCCCCTCCGGAGACCCAGTACTTC.

The count of this clone is one. For the CDR3, the DNA is TGTGCCACCAGCAGAGGGGCTAGCGGAACACAAGAGACCCAGTACTTC. Encoded protein: CATSRGASGTQETQYF. This sequence joins TRBV15 and TRBJ2-5; 7 bases align to TRBD2. This CDR3 is 16 amino acids long. Germline values: CDR1 LNHNV, CDR2 YYDKDF (reference sequence). The V segment lost 1 base and the J segment 2 bases; nucleotides outside the gene matches: 7.

The chain recombines TRBV28 with TRBJ1-1, with 10 nucleotides matching TRBD1. CDR1 MDHEN and CDR2 SYDVKM come from the germline V gene. After removal of 6 bases from V and 5 bases from J, the junction contained 9 bases not matched to a gene. The CDR3 has 15 amino acids. CDR3 protein: CASRGDPGQGTEAFF. The CDR3 nucleotides read TGTGCCAGCAGGGGCGACCCGGGACAGGGGACTGAAGCTTTCTTT.